Following are 14 T cell receptor beta chains from one sample sequenced in a study of identifying expanded T cells in peripheral blood. The assay was immunoSEQ multiplex PCR, and TCRdb's table has in-frame clones only and misses some. The sample contains some 93,000 clones, 85% to 90% of which appear only once. Sequencing was performed on blood. The receptor set was obtained from a person between 18 and 69 years old in good health.

This rearrangement joins TRBV25-1 to TRBJ2-7; D not certain. Germline values: CDR1 MGHDK, CDR2 SYGVNS. With 2 bases removed from V and 6 bases from J, the gap between germline ends came to 8 bases. This CDR3 comprises 12 residues. The CDR3 region has the DNA TGTGCCAGCAGTGAAATCCCCCGCGAGCAGTACTTC. Translated: CASSEIPREQYF.

The chain has TRBV10-2 and TRBJ2-7; 9 bases are a match to TRBD2. Germline V CDR1 and CDR2: WSHSY, SAAADI. J gave up 3 bases and V 0 bases, and 9 bases lay outside the gene matches. CDR3 length: 17 residues. DNA of the CDR3: TGCGCCAGCAGTGAGTCGATTCTAGCGGGATTATACTACGAGCAGTACTTC. Residues: CASSESILAGLYYEQYF.

The chain couples TRBV19 to TRBJ2-2, with TRBD1 identical over 12 bases. Germline-derived CDR1 and CDR2 are LNHDA and SQIVND (reference sequence). CDR3 size: 16 residues. J gave up 7 bases and V 5 bases, and 8 bases lay outside the gene matches. This chain's CDR3 is CASSLGQGAEIGELFF. DNA of the CDR3: TGTGCCAGTAGTTTGGGACAGGGGGCGGAGATCGGGGAGCTGTTTTTT.

The V gene is TRBV29-1, the J gene TRBJ1-5, with D perhaps TRBD1 (5 bases). V was shortened by 4 bases and J by 4 bases, with 11 bases between the two germline ends. Germline V gives CDR1 SQVTM, CDR2 ANQGSEA. CDR3 size: 13 residues. For the CDR3, the DNA is TGCAGCGTTGGGCTGGCAGGGAATCAGCCCCAGCATTTT. This encodes CSVGLAGNQPQHF.

In its sample, this clone was seen once. The chain couples TRBV21-1 to TRBJ2-1; the table's TRBD1 call for D was not verified on the DNA. TRBV21-1 is listed as a pseudogene. This CDR3 has 18 amino acids. As DNA, the CDR3 is TGTGCCAGCAAGGAGACCCACCGACAGGGTGGAAAGGACAATGAGCAGTTCTTC. This sequence encodes CASKETHRQGGKDNEQFF.

V usage is TRBV9 and J usage is TRBJ1-2; possibly TRBD1 for D (5 bases). This CDR3 region has 16 residues. Trimming cost V 3 bases and J 4 bases, with 19 bases left between them. Per the germline V gene, CDR1 is SGDLS and CDR2 is YYNGEE. The chain's CDR3 is CASSGPRGGGGYGYTF. The CDR3 DNA reads as TGTGCCAGCAGCGGGCCCCGTGGGGGGGGTGGCTATGGCTACACCTTC.

This chain connects TRBV11-3 to TRBJ2-1; the match to TRBD2 covers 7 bases. The germline CDR1 and CDR2 sequences are SGHNT and YENEEA. The CDR3 is made up of 12 amino acids. V lost 2 bases to trimming and J lost 9 bases; unmatched junction nucleotides: 1. The CDR3 is CASSLLAGEQFF. The CDR3 nucleotides read TGTGCCAGCAGCTTATTAGCGGGTGAGCAGTTCTTC.

This chain connects TRBV2 to TRBJ1-4; 8 bases fit TRBD1. The ends lost 6 bases at V and 8 bases at J; junction bases unmatched: 11. This CDR3 contains 15 residues. Looked up from germline, CDR1 is SNHLY and CDR2 is FYNNEI. The CDR3: CASSSLTGEGEKLFF. CDR3 coding DNA: TGTGCCAGCAGCTCTTTGACAGGGGAAGGAGAAAAACTGTTTTTT.

DNA of the CDR3: TGTGCCAGCAGCTTGACACACGAGGGCGAGCAGTACTTC. It translates to CASSLTHEGEQYF. This chain joins TRBV7-9 and TRBJ2-7; tentative D call: TRBD2 (5 bases). Germline V gives CDR1 SEHNR, CDR2 FQNEAQ (reference sequence). The CDR3 sequence is 13 residues long. Trimming took 3 bases from V and 6 from J, leaving 12 bases between them.

The gene calls are TRBV6-1 and TRBJ2-7; 9 nucleotides line up with TRBD1. The germline CDR1 and CDR2 sequences are MNHNS and SASEGT. V lost 1 base, J lost 5 bases, and 6 bases stayed unmatched. This CDR3 region has 15 residues. The CDR3 coding sequence is TGTGCCAGCAGTGAAGAAGGGACAGGGAGCCACGAGCAGTACTTC. As protein: CASSEEGTGSHEQYF.

The chain links TRBV27 to TRBJ2-1; D is ambiguous. V was clipped by 8 bases and J by 0 bases, with 11 bases between them. Per germline, CDR1 MNHEY and CDR2 SMNVEV (reference sequence). The CDR3 totals 14 residues. The CDR3 coding sequence is TGTGCCAGCGGCTCAGGTAGCTCCTACAATGAGCAGTTCTTC. This sequence encodes CASGSGSSYNEQFF.

CDR3 sequence (DNA): TGTGCCAGCAGCGCCTCGGACGGGTACTACGAGCAGTACTTC. It specifies CASSASDGYYEQYF. This chain joins TRBV9 and TRBJ2-7, with unresolved D. Trimming cost V 3 bases and J 3 bases, with 13 bases left between them. Per the germline V gene, CDR1 is SGDLS and CDR2 is YYNGEE. This CDR3 is 14 amino acids long.

This clone has a single count. The genes are TRBV28 and TRBJ2-2, with D uncertain. V dropped 5 bases and J dropped 1 base, with 11 bases sitting between them. Germline CDR1 is MDHEN and CDR2 is SYDVKM. This CDR3 contains 15 residues. CDR3 in DNA: TGTGCCAGCAGTCCCCAAGGCTGGAACACCGGGGAGCTGTTTTTT. Translation gives CASSPQGWNTGELFF.

The chain employs TRBV2 and TRBJ2-3, with 11 bases fitting TRBD2. J lost 6 bases, V lost 7 bases, and 6 bases had no gene match. This CDR3 contains 14 residues. Germline-derived CDR1 and CDR2 are SNHLY and FYNNEI. The CDR3 loop reads CASIWTSGLDTQYF. CDR3 DNA sequence: TGTGCCAGCATCTGGACTAGCGGGCTCGATACGCAGTATTTT.